The 27 T cell receptor beta chains below come from one sample, sequenced in a study of cytomegalovirus exposure and HLA in healthy donors (TCRdb year 2017). The method was the immunoSEQ multiplex PCR assay. For the multiplex PCR, a mixture combining 60 forward primers for TCR Vbeta segments and 13 reverse primers for TCR Jbeta segments was used. This is the immuneACCESS table as TCRdb keeps it, with only in-frame sequences that have V and J called. A part of the clones is gone; compared with another copy, unresolved V genes explain less than half, and the rest is unexplained. The sample table holds around 150,000 clones, of which 68% were seen once. The top ten hold 2.8% of the sample. Sequences were obtained from PBMCs. Receptors originate from a woman between 40 and 50 years old in good health and CMV-seropositive.

This clone appeared a few times. The genes are TRBV4-3 and TRBJ1-1; TRBD1 is a possible D gene (6 bases). This CDR3 spans 14 amino acids. The germline V gene has CDR1 LGHNA and CDR2 YSLEER. V lost 3 bases to trimming and J lost 1 base, with 9 bases between them. The CDR3 loop is CASSQGHRNTEAFF. The DNA for the CDR3 is TGCGCCAGCAGCCAGGGACACCGGAACACTGAAGCTTTCTTT.

On this clone itself: An end of the junction differs from the germline gene, which may be a read error. V usage is TRBV5-6 and J usage is TRBJ1-2; TRBD1 is a possible D gene (6 bases). CDR1 and CDR2 (germline): SGHDT, YYEEEE. This CDR3 is 13 amino acids long. CDR3 in amino acids: CASSVTGSYGYPF. For the CDR3, the DNA is TGTGCCAGCAGCGTGACAGGATCCTATGGCTACCCCTTC.

The V gene is TRBV7-9, the J gene TRBJ1-1; D may be TRBD1 (5 bases). CDR1 and CDR2 (germline): SEHNR, FQNEAQ (reference sequence). This CDR3 region has 14 residues. Trimming stripped 1 base from V and 3 bases from J, with 9 bases between. CDR3 sequence reads: CASSLGTGDTEAFF. The CDR3, as DNA: TGTGCCAGCAGCTTAGGAACGGGGGACACTGAAGCTTTCTTT.

The chain uses TRBV6-6 and TRBJ1-1; D perhaps matches TRBD1 (6 bases). Germline lookup yields CDR1 MNHNY and CDR2 SVGAGI (reference sequence). There are 14 residues in the CDR3. Trimming shortened V by 5 bases and J by 8 bases, and 18 bases separated the two germline ends. The CDR3 reads CASSPPRQVDEAFF. CDR3 nucleotides: TGTGCCAGCAGTCCTCCCCGACAGGTGGACGAAGCTTTCTTT.

The chain employs TRBV6-5 and TRBJ2-5; 11 nucleotides match TRBD2. The J segment lost 5 bases and the V segment lost 5 bases, leaving 7 bases of the junction unmatched. The CDR3 has 15 amino acids. Germline V CDR1 and CDR2: MNHEY, SVGAGI. CDR3 sequence: CASSNSGGAGETQYF. The CDR3 DNA is TGTGCCAGCAGTAATAGCGGGGGGGCCGGGGAGACCCAGTACTTC.

CDR3 DNA: TGTGCCACCAGCAGAGATGCTACCGTTAACACTGAAGCTTTCTTT. Its protein product is CATSRDATVNTEAFF. The V gene is TRBV15, the J gene TRBJ1-1; no clear D. Germline assignment: CDR1 LNHNV and CDR2 YYDKDF (reference sequence). Trimming removed 0 bases from V and 2 bases from J, with 10 bases in between. The CDR3 spans 15 residues.

This clone was seen a handful of times. The V and J genes are TRBV7-3 and TRBJ2-2, with TRBD2 matching over 7 bases. CDR3 size: 14 residues. Germline V lookup: CDR1 SGHTA, CDR2 FQGTGA. Unmatched junction bases numbered 3, after V lost 2 bases and J lost 6 bases. CDR3 amino acids: CASSLSTSAGELFF. CDR3 DNA: TGTGCCAGCAGCTTATCCACTAGCGCCGGGGAGCTGTTTTTT.

This chain joins TRBV7-3 and TRBJ2-1; 7 nucleotides align to TRBD2. Germline lookup yields CDR1 SGHTA and CDR2 FQGTGA. This CDR3 is built from 14 residues. Trimming at V came to 5 bases and at J to 7 bases, leaving 8 bases not matched to a gene. In DNA form, the CDR3 reads TGTGCCAGCAGCCTAAGCGGGATCTTAAATGAGCAGTTCTTC. It encodes CASSLSGILNEQFF.

This chain connects TRBV7-9 to TRBJ2-5; D possibly corresponds to TRBD1 (5 bases). The V and J ends lost 0 bases and 5 bases respectively, with 19 bases between them. CDR1 is SEHNR, CDR2 FQNEAQ, per germline (reference sequence). This CDR3 is 17 amino acids long. Here the CDR3 reads CASSLASWGPESETQYF. CDR3 coding DNA: TGTGCCAGCAGCTTAGCTTCTTGGGGCCCGGAGTCGGAGACCCAGTACTTC.

The chain has TRBV7-6 and TRBJ2-3; a weak D match, TRBD2 (6 bases). Trimming pared 1 base from V and 0 bases from J, leaving 11 bases between. Germline V gives CDR1 SGHVS, CDR2 FNYEAQ. This CDR3 is 16 amino acids long. The CDR3 DNA follows: TGTGCCAGCAGCTTAGGGAGTAGCGGAAGCACAGATACGCAGTATTTT. Its protein product is CASSLGSSGSTDTQYF.

The CDR3 coding sequence is TGTGCCAGCAGCGGAGGACAGGGGGCTTCAGATACGCAGTATTTT. Translating gives CASSGGQGASDTQYF. This sequence joins TRBV13 and TRBJ2-3, with 11 nucleotides matching TRBD1. The CDR3 contains 15 residues. The germline gives CDR1 PRHDT, CDR2 FYEKMQ (reference sequence). With V trimmed by 5 bases and J by 4 bases, 5 bases remained unmatched.

The CDR3 loop is CASSFRTGKNYEQYF. In DNA, the CDR3 is TGTGCCAGCAGCTTTCGGACAGGGAAGAACTACGAGCAGTACTTC. This chain connects TRBV28 to TRBJ2-5, with TRBD1 matching 8 bases. The better agreement between TRBJ2-7 and the DNA end casts doubt on the J call. This CDR3 contains 15 residues. From germline, CDR1 is MDHEN and CDR2 SYDVKM.

The chain couples TRBV5-1 to TRBJ2-1, with 7 positions matching TRBD1. The length of the CDR3 is 10 residues. V lost 10 bases and J lost 6; bases outside the gene matches: 1. The germline V gene encodes CDR1 SGHRS and CDR2 YFSETQ. In nucleotides, the CDR3 is TGCGCCCGACAGGGCAATGAGCAGTTCTTC. Translated: CARQGNEQFF. Full variable domain (missing parts from reference TRBV5-1 and TRBJ2-1): KAGVTQTPRYLIKTRGQQVTLSCSPISGHRSVSWYQQTPGQGLQFLFEYFSETQRNKGNFPGRFSGRQFSNSRSEMNVSTLELGDSALYLCARQGNEQFFGPGTRLTVL.

The table lists this clone with a few counts. This rearrangement joins TRBV12-5 to TRBJ2-3, with 13 nucleotides matching TRBD2. V gave up 7 bases and J gave up 3 bases; unmatched junction bases: 7. This CDR3 comprises 16 residues. Germline V gives CDR1 LGHNT, CDR2 FRNRAP. In DNA, the CDR3 is TGTGCTAGTGTCCCGGGACTAGCGGGGCCAACAGATACGCAGTATTTT. Amino acid sequence: CASVPGLAGPTDTQYF.

This clone was found a few times. This chain connects TRBV5-1 to TRBJ1-1; D gene uncertain. Germline CDR1 SGHRS, CDR2 YFSETQ. Trimming stripped 0 bases from V and 3 bases from J, with 9 bases between. The CDR3 sequence is 14 residues long. The CDR3 loop reads CASSLGPGDTEAFF. The CDR3 bases are TGCGCCAGCAGCTTGGGACCCGGGGACACTGAAGCTTTCTTT.

The rearrangement links TRBV7-9 to TRBJ1-1; D unclear. Trimming removed 5 bases at V and 6 bases at J, with 10 bases between. CDR3 size: 12 residues. Germline lookup yields CDR1 SEHNR and CDR2 FQNEAQ (reference sequence). CDR3 sequence: CASSPSGAEAFF. The CDR3 nucleotides read TGTGCCAGCAGCCCCAGCGGAGCTGAAGCTTTCTTT.

The CDR3 sequence is CASSPIPTSGRPGELFF. The CDR3 coding sequence is TGTGCCAGCAGCCCTATCCCGACTAGCGGGAGGCCCGGGGAGCTGTTTTTT. V usage is TRBV11-2 and J usage is TRBJ2-2, with 13 bases identical to TRBD2. In germline, CDR1 is SGHAT, CDR2 FQNNGV. There are 17 residues in the CDR3. V lost 5 bases to trimming and J lost 6 bases; unmatched junction nucleotides: 9.

J is TRBJ1-2 and V is TRBV19; unclear D gene. There are 14 residues in the CDR3. The V gene lost 6 bases and the J gene lost 1 base, with 12 bases spanning the gap. Germline CDR1 and CDR2: LNHDA and SQIVND (reference sequence). The CDR3 DNA reads TGTGCCAGTAGGGGCGATCGGCGTAACTATGGCTACACCTTC. The encoded protein is CASRGDRRNYGYTF.

V gene TRBV5-5 combines with J gene TRBJ1-1; possible D gene TRBD1, 5 bases. This CDR3 is 14 amino acids long. From germline, CDR1 is SGHKS and CDR2 YYEKEE (reference sequence). The V and J ends lost 4 bases and 1 base respectively, with 11 bases between them. The CDR3 protein is CASSDGGENTEAFF. The CDR3 coding sequence is TGTGCCAGCAGCGATGGGGGGGAGAACACTGAAGCTTTCTTT.

This chain links TRBV19 with TRBJ2-3; TRBD2 aligns across 16 bases. The CDR3 runs 17 residues. Germline lookup yields CDR1 LNHDA and CDR2 SQIVND (reference sequence). With 6 bases clipped from V and 1 base from J, the junction kept 4 bases outside the gene matches. CDR3 coding DNA: TGTGCCAGTAGCGGGACTAGCGGGAGGGCCGGCACAGATACGCAGTATTTT. It codes for CASSGTSGRAGTDTQYF.

The chain carries TRBV5-1 and TRBJ2-1, with 8 positions matching TRBD1. Germline CDR1 SGHRS, CDR2 YFSETQ. This CDR3 has 16 residues. The trim removed 4 bases at V and 3 bases at J, leaving 9 bases unmatched. CDR3 nucleotides: TGCGCCAGCAGCGCCAATCAGGGGGCAGGCTACAATGAGCAGTTCTTC. It translates to CASSANQGAGYNEQFF.

The rearrangement joins TRBV5-1 to TRBJ1-1; D is undetermined. Germline V gene lookup returns CDR1 SGHRS and CDR2 YFSETQ. The CDR3 contains 11 residues. V lost 4 bases and J lost 7, with 8 bases in between. CDR3 amino acids: CASSAASEAFF. CDR3 bases: TGCGCCAGCAGCGCCGCGAGTGAAGCTTTCTTT.

The gene calls are TRBV1 and TRBJ1-2; TRBD1, as called in the table, went unchecked against the DNA. TRBV1 is shown as a pseudogene. The CDR3 loop spans 15 amino acids. CDR3 in DNA: TGCACCAGCAGTAGACAGCGCCAAAAGAACTATGGCTACACCTTC. Protein: CTSSRQRQKNYGYTF.

This clone was detected a few times. At one end, the junction sequence differs from germline, possibly due to a read error. This chain joins TRBV6-5 and TRBJ1-2, with 7 nucleotides matching TRBD1. Germline CDR1 MNHEY, CDR2 SVGAGI. The CDR3 runs to 13 residues. The DNA for the CDR3 is TGTGCCAGCAGCTCCGGGACAGACTATGGCTACCCCTTC. Translation gives CASSSGTDYGYPF.

This clone was detected a few times. The genes are TRBV11-1 and TRBJ2-1; a possible D gene is TRBD1 (5 bases). Trimming left V 5 bases short and J 8 bases short, with 10 bases between. This CDR3 spans 12 amino acids. CDR1 and CDR2 from the germline V gene are SGHAT and FQDESV (reference sequence). The CDR3 region has the DNA TGTGCCAGCAGCCCGGAGACAGATGAGCAGTTCTTC. Protein: CASSPETDEQFF.

The V and J genes are TRBV7-9 and TRBJ1-5, with D maybe TRBD1 (5 bases). Germline CDR1 reads SEHNR; CDR2 reads FQNEAQ (reference sequence). V gave up 5 bases and J gave up 4 bases, with 24 bases separating them. The CDR3 is 18 residues long. This CDR3 is CASSKAGQGRPPNQPQHF. The CDR3 bases are TGTGCCAGCAGCAAAGCCGGACAAGGCCGTCCCCCTAATCAGCCCCAGCATTTT.

The J gene is TRBJ1-1, the V gene TRBV5-6; 9 bases fit TRBD1. The germline V gene has CDR1 SGHDT and CDR2 YYEEEE. The CDR3 consists of 15 residues. Trimming took 4 bases from V and 1 from J; bases not matched to a gene: 5. The CDR3 DNA is TGTGCCAGCAGCCAATGGGACAGGGAGAACACTGAAGCTTTCTTT. Its protein is CASSQWDRENTEAFF.